Listed below are T cell receptor beta chains from one sample, sequenced in a study of shared clonotypes between healthy human individuals. Here immunoSEQ multiplex PCR was the method, and the copy in TCRdb shows in-frame clones only, minus some. The repertoire has some 1.5 million clones, roughly 98% of them found once; the top ten carry less than 0.55%. The sequenced sample was naive CD4+ T cells sorted from blood. The receptors stem from a young man in good health. Each CDR3 is given with its conserved first and last residue. A D gene is named only where the DNA matches it firmly. Size values are once, few and many counts, or a class for expanded clones, and some rows have none.

clone size: .
D gene: TRBD1
J gene: TRBJ2-7
V gene: TRBV5-6
CDR3 protein: CASSLPGQGNFYEQYF
CDR3 DNA: TGTGCCAGCAGCTTGCCCGGACAGGGAAATTTTTACGAGCAGTACTTC

clone size: once
D gene: .
J gene: TRBJ1-1
V gene: TRBV28
CDR3 protein: CASSGSVFAFF
CDR3 DNA: TGTGCCAGCTCGGGATCCGTGTTCGCTTTCTTT

clone size: .
D gene: .
J gene: TRBJ1-2
V gene: TRBV5-8
CDR3 protein: CATGDTDYGYTF
CDR3 DNA: TGTGCCACCGGGGACACCGACTATGGCTACACCTTC

clone size: .
D gene: TRBD2
J gene: TRBJ2-5
V gene: TRBV6-5
CDR3 protein: CASSYRAGGLQETQYF
CDR3 DNA: TGTGCCAGCAGTTACCGAGCGGGAGGTCTCCAAGAGACCCAGTACTTC

clone size: .
D gene: .
J gene: TRBJ1-5
V gene: TRBV4-3
CDR3 protein: CASSQWCCQPQHF
CDR3 DNA: TGCGCCAGCAGCCAATGGTGCTGTCAGCCCCAGCATTTT

clone size: .
D gene: TRBD2
J gene: TRBJ2-1
V gene: TRBV14
CDR3 protein: CASSQEPPLAGGIDEQFF
CDR3 DNA: TGTGCCAGCAGCCAAGAACCCCCTCTGGCGGGAGGCATCGATGAGCAGTTCTTC

clone size: .
D gene: .
J gene: TRBJ1-5
V gene: TRBV28
CDR3 protein: CASGTRVRNQPQHF
CDR3 DNA: TGTGCCAGCGGGACCAGGGTGAGGAATCAGCCCCAGCATTTT

clone size: .
D gene: .
J gene: TRBJ2-1
V gene: TRBV11-2
CDR3 protein: CASSLEGGSYNEQFF
CDR3 DNA: TGTGCCAGCAGCTTAGAGGGTGGGTCCTACAATGAGCAGTTCTTC

clone size: .
D gene: .
J gene: TRBJ1-5
V gene: TRBV5-1
CDR3 protein: CASSSTDIMGNQPQHF
CDR3 DNA: TGCGCCAGCAGCTCAACGGACATTATGGGCAATCAGCCCCAGCATTTT

clone size: .
D gene: .
J gene: TRBJ2-2
V gene: TRBV6-1
CDR3 protein: CASSYYTGELFF
CDR3 DNA: TGTGCCAGCAGCTATTACACCGGGGAGCTGTTTTTT

clone size: .
D gene: TRBD2
J gene: TRBJ2-7
V gene: TRBV27
CDR3 protein: CASSSIAGGAQYF
CDR3 DNA: TGTGCCAGCAGTTCAATAGCGGGAGGCGCGCAGTACTTC

clone size: once
D gene: .
J gene: TRBJ2-7
V gene: TRBV7-2
CDR3 protein: CASSLKGNYEQYF
CDR3 DNA: TGTGCCAGCAGCTTAAAAGGGAACTACGAGCAGTACTTC

clone size: .
D gene: .
J gene: TRBJ2-5
V gene: TRBV30
CDR3 protein: CAWSLGWETQYF
CDR3 DNA: TGTGCCTGGAGTTTGGGGTGGGAGACCCAGTACTTC

clone size: .
D gene: TRBD1
J gene: TRBJ2-3
V gene: TRBV7-8
CDR3 protein: CASSYDRGDTQYF
CDR3 DNA: TGTGCCAGCAGCTACGACAGGGGGGATACGCAGTATTTT

clone size: .
D gene: .
J gene: TRBJ2-1
V gene: TRBV14
CDR3 protein: CASSQFPPGWSSYNEQFF
CDR3 DNA: TGTGCCAGCAGCCAATTCCCTCCGGGATGGAGCTCCTACAATGAGCAGTTCTTC

clone size: .
D gene: .
J gene: TRBJ2-3
V gene: TRBV27
CDR3 protein: CASSLGRGRDTQYF
CDR3 DNA: TGTGCCAGCAGTTTGGGACGAGGTCGAGATACGCAGTATTTT

clone size: once
D gene: .
J gene: TRBJ2-7
V gene: TRBV27
CDR3 protein: CASSLKSSALYEQYF
CDR3 DNA: TGTGCCAGCAGTTTAAAGTCGTCTGCCCTTTACGAGCAGTACTTC

clone size: .
D gene: .
J gene: TRBJ1-2
V gene: TRBV11-2
CDR3 protein: CASSADRNYGYTF
CDR3 DNA: TGTGCCAGCAGCGCCGACAGAAACTATGGCTACACCTTC

clone size: .
D gene: .
J gene: TRBJ2-7
V gene: TRBV6-5
CDR3 protein: CASSYSTETQTYEQYF
CDR3 DNA: TGTGCCAGCAGTTACTCGACCGAGACACAGACCTACGAGCAGTACTTC

clone size: .
D gene: .
J gene: TRBJ1-1
V gene: TRBV15
CDR3 protein: CATSRRATNTEAFF
CDR3 DNA: TGTGCCACCAGCAGAAGGGCGACAAACACTGAAGCTTTCTTT

clone size: .
D gene: .
J gene: TRBJ2-1
V gene: TRBV4-1
CDR3 protein: CASSAWGNEQFF
CDR3 DNA: TGCGCCAGCAGCGCCTGGGGCAATGAGCAGTTCTTC

clone size: .
D gene: TRBD1
J gene: TRBJ1-3
V gene: TRBV2
CDR3 protein: CASSSTGMSRGYTIYF
CDR3 DNA: TGTGCCAGCAGTTCGACAGGGATGAGTCGAGGGTACACCATATATTTT

clone size: .
D gene: .
J gene: TRBJ1-2
V gene: TRBV28
CDR3 protein: CASSAGGGAFYGYTF
CDR3 DNA: TGTGCCAGCAGCGCCGGGGGGGGCGCGTTCTATGGCTACACCTTC

clone size: .
D gene: TRBD2
J gene: TRBJ2-7
V gene: TRBV28
CDR3 protein: CASSLTGGGRGTSGMAEQYF
CDR3 DNA: TGTGCCAGCAGTTTAACGGGGGGCGGCAGAGGGACTAGCGGGATGGCCGAGCAGTACTTC

clone size: .
D gene: .
J gene: TRBJ2-7
V gene: TRBV27
CDR3 protein: CASSLSGGHYEQYF
CDR3 DNA: TGTGCCAGCAGTTTATCGGGGGGGCACTACGAGCAGTACTTC

clone size: .
D gene: .
J gene: TRBJ2-1
V gene: TRBV9
CDR3 protein: CASSAGQPYNEQFF
CDR3 DNA: TGTGCCAGCAGCGCCGGACAGCCCTACAATGAGCAGTTCTTC

clone size: .
D gene: TRBD1
J gene: TRBJ2-7
V gene: TRBV25-1
CDR3 protein: CASSDSGGRVSEQYF
CDR3 DNA: TGTGCCAGCAGTGATTCAGGGGGCCGGGTCTCCGAGCAGTACTTC

clone size: .
D gene: .
J gene: TRBJ1-2
V gene: TRBV28
CDR3 protein: CASSLDKNYGYTF
CDR3 DNA: TGTGCCAGCAGTTTGGACAAAAACTATGGCTACACCTTC

clone size: .
D gene: .
J gene: TRBJ2-7
V gene: TRBV11-3
CDR3 protein: CASSAGLSYEQYF
CDR3 DNA: TGTGCCAGCAGCGCGGGACTCTCCTACGAGCAGTACTTC

clone size: .
D gene: .
J gene: TRBJ1-1
V gene: TRBV7-8
CDR3 protein: CASSLVSPGAGGEAFF
CDR3 DNA: TGTGCCAGCAGCTTAGTTTCGCCTGGGGCCGGTGGTGAAGCTTTCTTT